One sample yielded the 9 T cell receptor beta chains listed below, sequenced in a study of CD8 T cells in ankylosing spondylitis. One entry per CDR3 protein, called by TCRdb with MiXCR from the 5' RACE reads. The data hold some 7,600 distinct CDR3 sequences, with 8.2% observed a single time. Source material: blood, either unsorted or a sorted T cell fraction (not recorded which). The receptors were gathered from a male donor with ankylosing spondylitis or in good health (not recorded which).

This chain links TRBV9 with TRBJ1-1; 7 bases map to TRBD1. CDR3 length: 14 amino acids. Germline lookup yields CDR1 SGDLS and CDR2 YYNGEE. V trimming: 4 bases; J trimming: 2 bases; junction bases outside the gene matches: 5. The CDR3 loop reads CASSPGQSNTEAFF. In DNA form, the CDR3 reads TGTGCCAGCAGCCCGGGACAGTCAAACACTGAAGCTTTCTTT.

This clonotype was seen repeatedly, ten times or more. The J gene is TRBJ2-3, the V gene TRBV9; no reliable D call. There are 16 residues in the CDR3. The germline gives CDR1 SGDLS, CDR2 YYNGEE. Between the trimmed V and J ends, which lost 0 bases and 4 bases, there was a span of 15 bases. The DNA for the CDR3 is TGTGCCAGCAGCGTAGGGGATACCTTGTCAGCAGATACGCAGTATTTT. Its translation: CASSVGDTLSADTQYF.

V gene TRBV9 combines with J gene TRBJ2-1; a weak D match, TRBD2 (6 bases). The CDR3 consists of 14 residues. The germline V and J ends were trimmed by 0 bases and 5 bases, with 9 bases remaining between them. Germline lookup yields CDR1 SGDLS and CDR2 YYNGEE. As DNA, the CDR3 is TGTGCCAGCAGCGTAGGGACTACTCACAATGAGCAGTTCTTC. This translates into CASSVGTTHNEQFF.

This clonotype was seen many times. This chain connects TRBV9 to TRBJ2-1; TRBD2 matches at 12 bases. Germline values: CDR1 SGDLS, CDR2 YYNGEE. There are 15 residues in the CDR3. V lost 4 bases to trimming and J lost 9 bases; unmatched junction nucleotides: 8. CDR3 residues: CASSYTSGGPGEQFF. The CDR3 nucleotides read TGTGCCAGCAGCTACACTAGCGGGGGGCCGGGTGAGCAGTTCTTC.

This clonotype was detected only a few times. V gene TRBV11-2 combines with J gene TRBJ2-5; TRBD2 matches at 16 bases. Germline V lookup: CDR1 SGHAT, CDR2 FQNNGV. Germline trimming cut 1 base from V and 5 bases from J; bases unmatched to any gene: 10. The CDR3 covers 19 residues. CDR3 residues: CASSLVPGTSGGAGETQYF. The CDR3 coding sequence is TGTGCCAGCAGCTTAGTCCCCGGGACTAGCGGGGGGGCCGGGGAGACCCAGTACTTC. The full variable domain, its missing parts supplied by reference TRBV11-2 and TRBJ2-5, is EAGVAQSPRYKIIEKRQSVAFWCNPISGHATLYWYQQILGQGPKLLIQFQNNGVVDDSQLPKDRFSAERLKGVDSTLKIQPAKLEDSAVYLCASSLVPGTSGGAGETQYFGPGTRLLVL.

This clonotype is medium-sized. This sequence joins TRBV9 and TRBJ1-3; D not certain. CDR3 size: 15 residues. Germline loops: CDR1 SGDLS, CDR2 YYNGEE. V gave up 0 bases and J gave up 0 bases, with 7 bases separating them. CDR3 residues: CASSVGVSSGNTIYF. In DNA form, the CDR3 reads TGTGCCAGCAGCGTAGGGGTTAGCTCTGGAAACACCATATATTTT.

In its sample, this clonotype was seen many times. V gene TRBV9 combines with J gene TRBJ1-1, with TRBD1 matching over 7 bases. The junction had 0 bases not matched to a gene; V was cut back by 0 bases and J by 1 base. This CDR3 contains 14 residues. Germline CDR1 reads SGDLS; CDR2 reads YYNGEE. The CDR3 sequence is CASSVGTGNTEAFF. DNA for the CDR3: TGTGCCAGCAGCGTAGGGACAGGGAACACTGAAGCTTTCTTT.

This clonotype showed up just a few times. This chain joins TRBV9 and TRBJ2-1; 7 bases line up with TRBD2. From germline, CDR1 is SGDLS and CDR2 YYNGEE. This CDR3 spans 15 amino acids. The J segment lost 4 bases and the V segment lost 4 bases, leaving 8 bases of the junction unmatched. CDR3 DNA: TGTGCCAGCAGCCCAGCCGGGACTATTTACAATGAGCAGTTCTTC. As protein: CASSPAGTIYNEQFF.

This clonotype was detected only once. The chain carries TRBV9 and TRBJ2-3; D unresolved. Trimming took 2 bases from V and 0 from J, leaving 4 bases between them. CDR3 length: 13 amino acids. Germline CDR1 SGDLS, CDR2 YYNGEE. CDR3 nucleotide sequence: TGTGCCAGCAGCGTCTCTAGCACAGATACGCAGTATTTT. This gives the protein CASSVSSTDTQYF.